A selection of T cell receptor beta chains follows, all from one sample in a study of blood T cell repertoires in COVID-19. The repertoire was sequenced with immunoSEQ multiplex PCR; TCRdb's copy has only in-frame clones and lacks some. The sample holds 85,000 to 100,000 clones, more than 80% seen once. Sample: peripheral blood. Source of these receptors: a man older than 75 with COVID-19, enrolled during active disease. The CDR3 runs from the conserved cysteine through the conserved F or W. Each record gives: CDR3 length, clone size, J gene, V gene, D gene, CDR3 protein, CDR3 DNA. D genes are given only for firm matches. Clone size is given for some rows only: seen once, a few or many times, or a class if the clone is expanded.

15,NA,TRBJ2-7,TRBV27,TRBD1,CASSLMGTGYYEQYF,TGTGCCAGCAGTTTAATGGGGACAGGGTATTACGAGCAGTACTTC
16,NA,TRBJ2-2,TRBV14,TRBD1,CASSRRRGGWAGELFF,TGTGCCAGCAGCCGACGGAGAGGGGGCTGGGCCGGGGAGCTGTTTTTT
15,few,TRBJ2-2,TRBV6-2/TRBV6-3,NA,CASSLVTGNTGELFF,TGTGCCAGCAGTTTGGTTACAGGGAACACCGGGGAGCTGTTTTTT
18,few,TRBJ2-7,TRBV4-1,TRBD2,CASSQGDTGTSGGYEQYF,TGCGCCAGCAGCCAAGGGGATACCGGGACTAGCGGGGGGTACGAGCAGTACTTC
19,NA,TRBJ2-7,TRBV3-1/TRBV3-2,TRBD1,CASSQAYGTGTGPNYEQYF,TGTGCCAGCAGCCAAGCTTACGGTACCGGGACAGGTCCCAACTACGAGCAGTACTTC
17,few,TRBJ2-1,TRBV24-1,TRBD2,CATSPRGGLAAYNEQFF,TGTGCCACCAGTCCTCGAGGGGGACTAGCGGCCTACAATGAGCAGTTCTTC
15,NA,TRBJ2-1,TRBV3-1/TRBV3-2,TRBD1,CASSLRTGGFNEQFF,TGTGCCAGCAGCCTCCGGACAGGGGGTTTCAATGAGCAGTTCTTC
15,NA,TRBJ2-3,TRBV7-2,TRBD2,CASSFAGGGSYSQYF,TGTGCCAGCAGCTTCGCGGGAGGGGGTTCTTATTCGCAGTATTTT
17,once,TRBJ2-1,TRBV18,TRBD2,CASSPGQAGASYNEQFF,TGTGCCAGCTCGCCCGGGCAGGCGGGAGCTTCCTACAATGAGCAGTTCTTC
13,NA,TRBJ1-2,TRBV29-1,TRBD1,CSARTGENYGYTF,TGCAGCGCCCGGACAGGGGAAAACTATGGCTACACCTTC
14,once,TRBJ2-1,TRBV5-1,TRBD2,CASSLGLAGGMQFF,TGCGCCAGCAGCTTGGGTCTAGCGGGAGGGATGCAGTTCTTC
16,NA,TRBJ1-4,TRBV2,TRBD1,CASSEAVDRGREKLFF,TGTGCCAGCAGTGAAGCGGTGGACAGGGGGCGTGAAAAACTGTTTTTT
12,NA,TRBJ2-7,TRBV25-1,NA,CASSRTGYEQYF,TGTGCCAGCAGTCGAACAGGGTACGAGCAGTACTTC
14,once,TRBJ1-5,TRBV30,TRBD1,CAWSVGTGDQPQHF,TGTGCCTGGAGTGTGGGGACAGGGGATCAGCCCCAGCATTTT
15,NA,TRBJ2-3,TRBV11-3,NA,CASSFSSGSTDTQYF,TGTGCCAGCAGCTTTTCATCGGGATCCACAGATACGCAGTATTTT
15,NA,TRBJ1-3,TRBV19,TRBD1,CASAEQGASGNTIYF,TGTGCCAGCGCCGAGCAGGGGGCCTCTGGAAACACCATATATTTT
16,NA,TRBJ1-3,TRBV7-2,NA,CASSFEHGNSGNTIYF,TGTGCCAGCAGCTTTGAACACGGGAACTCTGGAAACACCATATATTTT
14,NA,TRBJ2-3,TRBV27,TRBD1,CASPGGRFTDTQYF,TGTGCCAGCCCAGGGGGTCGGTTCACAGATACGCAGTATTTT
17,NA,TRBJ2-1,TRBV9,TRBD2,CASSVGTSGRGYNEQFF,TGTGCCAGCAGCGTAGGGACTAGCGGGAGAGGCTACAATGAGCAGTTCTTC
17,NA,TRBJ2-2,TRBV10-1,TRBD2,CASSEKLAGGMTGELFF,TGCGCCAGCAGCGAAAAACTAGCGGGAGGAATGACCGGGGAGCTGTTTTTT
14,NA,TRBJ2-7,TRBV6-5,NA,CASTFSRGRYEQYF,TGTGCCAGCACCTTCAGCAGGGGCCGTTACGAGCAGTACTTC
15,NA,TRBJ1-2,TRBV18,TRBD1,CASSPLDRVDYGYTF,TGTGCCAGCTCACCACTAGACAGGGTGGACTATGGCTACACCTTC
15,NA,TRBJ1-3,TRBV7-2,NA,CASSLSWRSGNTIYF,TGTGCCAGCAGCTTGTCATGGAGGTCCGGAAACACCATATATTTT
12,once,TRBJ2-1,TRBV27,NA,CASSFPGNEQFF,TGTGCCAGCAGTTTCCCGGGGAATGAGCAGTTCTTC
14,NA,TRBJ1-4,TRBV7-2,NA,CASSPGVANEKLFF,TGTGCCAGCAGCCCGGGGGTAGCTAATGAAAAACTGTTTTTT
17,few,TRBJ2-1,TRBV7-3,TRBD2,CASSPNPSGSSYNEQFF,TGTGCCAGCAGCCCGAATCCTAGCGGTAGCTCCTACAATGAGCAGTTCTTC
15,once,TRBJ1-2,TRBV29-1,TRBD1,CSVATGEPWAYGYTF,TGCAGCGTCGCGACAGGGGAACCTTGGGCCTATGGCTACACCTTC
15,NA,TRBJ2-2,TRBV19,NA,CASSPPSRSTGELFF,TGTGCCAGTAGTCCCCCCTCCCGGAGCACCGGGGAGCTGTTTTTT
14,few,TRBJ2-7,TRBV28,TRBD1,CASKTGDDTYEQYF,TGTGCCAGCAAGACAGGGGACGATACCTACGAGCAGTACTTC
15,few,TRBJ1-1,TRBV15,NA,CATSRDVQVNTEAFF,TGTGCCACCAGCAGAGATGTACAGGTGAACACTGAAGCTTTCTTT
15,NA,TRBJ2-5,TRBV13,NA,CASSLGVRSQETQYF,TGTGCCAGCAGCTTAGGTGTCCGGTCCCAAGAGACCCAGTACTTC